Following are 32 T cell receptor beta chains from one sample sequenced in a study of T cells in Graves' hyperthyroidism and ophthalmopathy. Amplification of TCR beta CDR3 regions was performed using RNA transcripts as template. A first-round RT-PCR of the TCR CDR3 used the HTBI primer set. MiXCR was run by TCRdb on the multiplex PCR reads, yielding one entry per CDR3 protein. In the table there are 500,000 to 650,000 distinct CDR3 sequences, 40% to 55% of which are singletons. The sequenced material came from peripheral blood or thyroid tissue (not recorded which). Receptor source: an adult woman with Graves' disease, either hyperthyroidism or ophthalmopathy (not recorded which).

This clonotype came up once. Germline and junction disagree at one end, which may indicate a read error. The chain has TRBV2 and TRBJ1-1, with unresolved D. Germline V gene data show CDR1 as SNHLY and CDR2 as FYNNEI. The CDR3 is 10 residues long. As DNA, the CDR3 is TGTGCCAGCTTGAACGCTGAAGCTTTCTTT. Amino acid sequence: CASLNAEAFF.

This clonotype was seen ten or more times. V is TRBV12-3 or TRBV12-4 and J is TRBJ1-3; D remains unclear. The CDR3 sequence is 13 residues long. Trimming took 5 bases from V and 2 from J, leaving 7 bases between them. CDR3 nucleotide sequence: TGTGCCAGCAGTCCCCCGGCTGGAAACACCATATATTTT. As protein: CASSPPAGNTIYF.

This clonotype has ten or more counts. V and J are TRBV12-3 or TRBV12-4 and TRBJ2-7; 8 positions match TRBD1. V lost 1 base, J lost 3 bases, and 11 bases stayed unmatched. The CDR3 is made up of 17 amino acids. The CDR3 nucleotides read TGTGCCAGCAGTTTAGGAAAAGACGGGACAGGAGTCTACGAGCAGTACTTC. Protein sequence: CASSLGKDGTGVYEQYF.

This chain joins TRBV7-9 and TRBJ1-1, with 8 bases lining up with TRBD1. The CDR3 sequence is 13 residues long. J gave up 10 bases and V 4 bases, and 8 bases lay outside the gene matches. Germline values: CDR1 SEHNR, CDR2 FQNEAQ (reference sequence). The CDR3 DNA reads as TGTGCCAGCAGCTCAGCAACCAGGGGGCGAGCTTTCTTT. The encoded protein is CASSSATRGRAFF. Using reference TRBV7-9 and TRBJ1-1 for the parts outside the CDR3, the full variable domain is DTGVSQNPRHKITKRGQNVTFRCDPISEHNRLYWYRQTLGQGPEFLTYFQNEAQLEKSRLLSDRFSAERPKGSFSTLEIQRTEQGDSAMYLCASSSATRGRAFFGQGTRLTVV.

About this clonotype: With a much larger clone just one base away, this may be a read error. The CDR3 spells CASSIRGDRGLGSNQPQHF. In nucleotides, the CDR3 is TGTGCCAGTAGTATAAGGGGGGACAGGGGGTTGGGGAGCAATCAGCCCCAGCATTTT. The chain carries TRBV19 and TRBJ1-5; 11 nucleotides match TRBD1. V lost 2 bases and J lost 1; bases outside the gene matches: 10. The CDR3 is made up of 19 amino acids. Germline V gene sequence: CDR1 LNHDA, CDR2 SQIVND (reference sequence).

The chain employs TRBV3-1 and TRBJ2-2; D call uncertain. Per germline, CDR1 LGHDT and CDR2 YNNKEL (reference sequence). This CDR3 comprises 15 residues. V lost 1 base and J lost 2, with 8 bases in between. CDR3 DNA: TGTGCCAGCAGCCAAGGCGGAATAAACACCGGGGAGCTGTTTTTT. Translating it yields CASSQGGINTGELFF.

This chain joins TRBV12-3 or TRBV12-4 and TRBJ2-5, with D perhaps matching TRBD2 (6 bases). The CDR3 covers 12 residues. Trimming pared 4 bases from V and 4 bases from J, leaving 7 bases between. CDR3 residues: CASSWDSETQYF. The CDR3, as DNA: TGTGCCAGCAGTTGGGACTCAGAGACCCAGTACTTC.

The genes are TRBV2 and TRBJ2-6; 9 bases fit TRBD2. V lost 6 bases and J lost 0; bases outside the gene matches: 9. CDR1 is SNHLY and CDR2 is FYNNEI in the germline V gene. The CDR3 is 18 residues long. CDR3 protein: CASRASGTEFSGANVLTF. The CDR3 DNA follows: TGTGCCAGCAGGGCTAGCGGGACAGAGTTCTCTGGGGCCAACGTCCTGACTTTC.

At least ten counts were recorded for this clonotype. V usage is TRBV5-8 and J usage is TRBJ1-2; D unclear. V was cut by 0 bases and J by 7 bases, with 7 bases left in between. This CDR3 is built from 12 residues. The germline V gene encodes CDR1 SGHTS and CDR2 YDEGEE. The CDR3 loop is CASSLAGGGYTF. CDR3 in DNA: TGTGCCAGCAGCTTGGCCGGAGGTGGCTACACCTTC.

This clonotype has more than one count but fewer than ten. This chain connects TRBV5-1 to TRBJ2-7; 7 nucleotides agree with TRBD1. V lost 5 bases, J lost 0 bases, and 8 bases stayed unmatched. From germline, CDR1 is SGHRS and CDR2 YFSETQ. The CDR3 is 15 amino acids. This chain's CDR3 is CASRPGQSLSYEQYF. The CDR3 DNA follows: TGCGCCAGCAGACCGGGACAGTCTCTCTCCTACGAGCAGTACTTC. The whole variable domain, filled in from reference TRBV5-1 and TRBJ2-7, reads KAGVTQTPRYLIKTRGQQVTLSCSPISGHRSVSWYQQTPGQGLQFLFEYFSETQRNKGNFPGRFSGRQFSNSRSEMNVSTLELGDSALYLCASRPGQSLSYEQYFGPGTRLTVT.

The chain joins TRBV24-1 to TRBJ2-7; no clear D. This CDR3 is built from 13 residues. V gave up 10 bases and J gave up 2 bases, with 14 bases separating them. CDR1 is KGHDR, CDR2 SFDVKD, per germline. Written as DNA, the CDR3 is TGTGCCACTCAAAGTGACCGAACCTACGAGCAGTACTTC. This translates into CATQSDRTYEQYF.

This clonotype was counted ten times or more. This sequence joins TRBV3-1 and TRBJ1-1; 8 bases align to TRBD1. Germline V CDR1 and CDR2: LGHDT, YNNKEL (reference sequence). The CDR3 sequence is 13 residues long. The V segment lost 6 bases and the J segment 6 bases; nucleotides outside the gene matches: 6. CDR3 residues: CASRGQAFAEAFF. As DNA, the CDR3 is TGTGCCAGCAGGGGACAGGCCTTTGCTGAAGCTTTCTTT.

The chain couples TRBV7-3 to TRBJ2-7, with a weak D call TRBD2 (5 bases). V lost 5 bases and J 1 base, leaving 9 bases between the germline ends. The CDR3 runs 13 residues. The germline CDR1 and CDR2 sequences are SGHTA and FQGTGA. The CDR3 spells CASSPTSSYEQYF. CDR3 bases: TGTGCCAGCAGCCCCACTAGTTCCTACGAGCAGTACTTC.

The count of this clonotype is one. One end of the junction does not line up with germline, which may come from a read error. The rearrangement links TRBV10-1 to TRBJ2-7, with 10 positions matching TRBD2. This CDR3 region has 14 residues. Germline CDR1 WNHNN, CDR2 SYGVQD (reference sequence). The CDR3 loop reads CTSSESVASGRQYF. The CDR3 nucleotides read TGCACCAGCAGTGAGTCGGTGGCTAGCGGGAGGCAGTACTTC.

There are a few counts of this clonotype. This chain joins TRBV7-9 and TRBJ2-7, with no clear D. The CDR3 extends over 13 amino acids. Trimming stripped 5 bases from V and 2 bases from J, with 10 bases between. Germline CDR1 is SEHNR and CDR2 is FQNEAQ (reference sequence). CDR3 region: CASSEGKTYEQYF. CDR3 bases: TGTGCCAGCAGCGAAGGGAAAACCTACGAGCAGTACTTC. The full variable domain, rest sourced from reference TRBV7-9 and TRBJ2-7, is DTGVSQNPRHKITKRGQNVTFRCDPISEHNRLYWYRQTLGQGPEFLTYFQNEAQLEKSRLLSDRFSAERPKGSFSTLEIQRTEQGDSAMYLCASSEGKTYEQYFGPGTRLTVT.

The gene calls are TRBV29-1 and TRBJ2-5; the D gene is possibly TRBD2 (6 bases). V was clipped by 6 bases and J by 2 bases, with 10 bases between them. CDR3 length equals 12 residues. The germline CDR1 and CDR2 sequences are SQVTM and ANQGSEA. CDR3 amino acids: CSVRLGQETQYF. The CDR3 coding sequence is TGCAGCGTCCGACTAGGGCAAGAGACCCAGTACTTC.

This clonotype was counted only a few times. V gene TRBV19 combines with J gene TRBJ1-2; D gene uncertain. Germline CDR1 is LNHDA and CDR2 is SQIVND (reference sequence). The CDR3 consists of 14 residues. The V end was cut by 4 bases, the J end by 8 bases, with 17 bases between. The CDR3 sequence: CASSNIPTLSGYTF. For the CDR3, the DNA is TGTGCCAGTAGTAACATCCCAACCCTCTCCGGCTACACCTTC.

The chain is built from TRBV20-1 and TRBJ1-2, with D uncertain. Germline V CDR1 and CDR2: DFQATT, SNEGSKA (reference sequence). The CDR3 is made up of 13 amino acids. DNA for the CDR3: TGCAGCCCGAGCGGGGAGCGGGAGTACGGCTACACCTTC. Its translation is CSPSGEREYGYTF.

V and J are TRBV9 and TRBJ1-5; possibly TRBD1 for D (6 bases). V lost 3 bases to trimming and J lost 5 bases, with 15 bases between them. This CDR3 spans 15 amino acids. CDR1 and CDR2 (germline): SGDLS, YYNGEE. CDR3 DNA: TGTGCCAGCAGCGGAGGACAGTCTGCAGATCAGCCCCAGCATTTT. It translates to CASSGGQSADQPQHF.

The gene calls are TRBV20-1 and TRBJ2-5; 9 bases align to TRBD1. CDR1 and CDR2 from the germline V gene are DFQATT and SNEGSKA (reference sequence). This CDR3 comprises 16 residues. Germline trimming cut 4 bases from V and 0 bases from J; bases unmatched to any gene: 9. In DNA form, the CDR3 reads TGCAGTGCTACTGGACCGACAGGGGGATACCAAGAGACCCAGTACTTC. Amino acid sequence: CSATGPTGGYQETQYF.

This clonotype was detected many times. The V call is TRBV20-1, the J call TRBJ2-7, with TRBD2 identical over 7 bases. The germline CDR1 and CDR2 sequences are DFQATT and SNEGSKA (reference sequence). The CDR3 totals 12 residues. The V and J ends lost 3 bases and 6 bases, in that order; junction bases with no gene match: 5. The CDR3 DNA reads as TGCAGTGCTAGTTCGGGAGGAAGCGAGCAGTACTTC. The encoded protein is CSASSGGSEQYF.

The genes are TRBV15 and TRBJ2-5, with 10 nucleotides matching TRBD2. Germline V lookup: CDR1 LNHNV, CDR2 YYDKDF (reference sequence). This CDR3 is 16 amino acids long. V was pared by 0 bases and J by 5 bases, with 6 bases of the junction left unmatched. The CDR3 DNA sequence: TGTGCCACCAGCAGAGATCACCTAGCGGGAGATGAGACCCAGTACTTC. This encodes CATSRDHLAGDETQYF. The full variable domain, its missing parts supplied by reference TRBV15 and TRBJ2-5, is DAMVIQNPRYQVTQFGKPVTLSCSQTLNHNVMYWYQQKSSQAPKLLFHYYDKDFNNEADTPDNFQSRRPNTSFCFLDIRSPGLGDTAMYLCATSRDHLAGDETQYFGPGTRLLVL.

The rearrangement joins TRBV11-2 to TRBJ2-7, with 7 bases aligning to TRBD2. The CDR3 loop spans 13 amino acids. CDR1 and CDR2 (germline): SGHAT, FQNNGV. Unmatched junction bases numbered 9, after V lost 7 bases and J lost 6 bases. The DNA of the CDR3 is TGTGCCAGCACCCGGACTATAGCGGGCGAGCAGTACTTC. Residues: CASTRTIAGEQYF.

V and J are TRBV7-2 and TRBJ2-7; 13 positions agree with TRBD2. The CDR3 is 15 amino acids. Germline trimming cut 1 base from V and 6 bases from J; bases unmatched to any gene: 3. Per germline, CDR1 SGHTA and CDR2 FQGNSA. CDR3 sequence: CASSLGGTSGAEQYF. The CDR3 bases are TGTGCCAGCAGCTTAGGCGGGACTAGCGGGGCCGAGCAGTACTTC. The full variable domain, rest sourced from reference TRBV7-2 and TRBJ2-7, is GAGVSQSPSNKVTEKGKDVELRCDPISGHTALYWYRQSLGQGLEFLIYFQGNSAPDKSGLPSDRFSAERTGGSVSTLTIQRTQQEDSAVYLCASSLGGTSGAEQYFGPGTRLTVT.

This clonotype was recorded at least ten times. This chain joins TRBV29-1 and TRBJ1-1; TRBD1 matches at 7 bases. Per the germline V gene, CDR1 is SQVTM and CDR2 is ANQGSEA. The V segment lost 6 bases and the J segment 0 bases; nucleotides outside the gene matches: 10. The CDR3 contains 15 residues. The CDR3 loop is CSVVTGTDMNTEAFF. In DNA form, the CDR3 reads TGCAGCGTAGTAACCGGGACAGACATGAACACTGAAGCTTTCTTT.

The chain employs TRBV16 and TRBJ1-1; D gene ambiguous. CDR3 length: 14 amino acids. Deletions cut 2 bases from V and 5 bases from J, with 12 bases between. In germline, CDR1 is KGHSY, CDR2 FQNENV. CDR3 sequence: CASSQPAGLTEAFF. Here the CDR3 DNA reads TGTGCCAGCAGCCAACCTGCGGGATTGACTGAAGCTTTCTTT.

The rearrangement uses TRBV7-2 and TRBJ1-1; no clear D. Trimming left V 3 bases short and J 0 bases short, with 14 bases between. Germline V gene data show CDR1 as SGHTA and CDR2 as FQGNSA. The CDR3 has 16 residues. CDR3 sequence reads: CASSFRGRTVNTEAFF. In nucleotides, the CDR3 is TGTGCCAGCAGCTTCCGGGGTCGGACGGTGAACACTGAAGCTTTCTTT.

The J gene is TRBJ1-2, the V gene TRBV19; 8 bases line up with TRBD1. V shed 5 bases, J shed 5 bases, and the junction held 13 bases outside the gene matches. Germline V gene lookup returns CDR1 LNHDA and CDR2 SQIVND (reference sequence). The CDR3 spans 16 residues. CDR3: CASSVGTGASRYGYTF. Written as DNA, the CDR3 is TGTGCCAGTAGTGTGGGGACAGGTGCATCCCGGTATGGCTACACCTTC.

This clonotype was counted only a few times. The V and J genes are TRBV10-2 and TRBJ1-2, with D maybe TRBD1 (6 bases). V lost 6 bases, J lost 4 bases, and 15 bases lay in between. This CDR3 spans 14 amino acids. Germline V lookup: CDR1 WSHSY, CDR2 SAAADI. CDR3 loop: CASRRGGNTYGYTF. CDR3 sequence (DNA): TGCGCCAGCAGAAGGGGGGGAAACACCTATGGCTACACCTTC.

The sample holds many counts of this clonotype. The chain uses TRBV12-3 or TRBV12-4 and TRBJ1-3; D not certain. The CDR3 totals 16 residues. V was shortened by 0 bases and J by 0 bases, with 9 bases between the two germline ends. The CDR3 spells CASSLAAGISGNTIYF. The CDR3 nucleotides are TGTGCCAGCAGTTTAGCAGCGGGAATCTCTGGAAACACCATATATTTT.

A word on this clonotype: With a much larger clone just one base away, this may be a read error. The CDR3 DNA is TGTGCCAGCAGCTTAGATCAACTGAGGGAGCTGTTTTTT. It yields the protein CASSLDQLRELFF. The rearrangement uses TRBV11-3 and TRBJ2-2; D not certain. CDR3 length: 13 amino acids. V lost 0 bases to trimming and J lost 9 bases, with 8 bases between them. In germline, CDR1 is SGHNT, CDR2 YENEEA.

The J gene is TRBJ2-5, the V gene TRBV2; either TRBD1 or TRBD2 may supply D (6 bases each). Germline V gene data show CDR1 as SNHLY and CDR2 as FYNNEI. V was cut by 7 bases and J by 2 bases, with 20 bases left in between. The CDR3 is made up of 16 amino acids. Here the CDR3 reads CASTPRGAGTQETQYF. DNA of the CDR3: TGTGCCAGCACCCCACGCGGGGCAGGGACACAAGAGACCCAGTACTTC.